This T cell receptor beta chain was identified in a study of shared clonotypes between healthy human individuals. The donor population consisted of healthy HIV-negative adults with no recent acute infections or vaccinations. Clones were read by immunoSEQ multiplex PCR, and TCRdb kept only the in-frame ones, dropping some. The table records approximately 500,000 clones, approximately 84% of them present only once. The ends were cut back, 4 bases at V and 7 bases at J, with 14 bases in the middle. The CDR3 runs to 14 residues. CDR1 is MRHNA, CDR2 SNTAGT, per germline. The TCR sequence derives from a woman in her thirties or forties in good health. Some clones in this sample may be carry-over from other donors' samples. The rearrangement joins TRBV6-4 to TRBJ2-1; D is tentatively TRBD1 or TRBD2 (5 bases each). Sequencing was carried out using PBMCs. This CDR3 is CASSASVEGNEQFF. The CDR3 nucleotides read TGTGCCAGCAGTGCCTCGGTCGAGGGGAATGAGCAGTTCTTC.